This TCR beta chain comes out of a study of beta chain features in type 1 diabetes. About the research overall: Cell yields, age and gender were similar between patients and healthy donors.

Purity exceeded 98% in all sorted populations. The study's findings and limits: Cells expressing TCR highly could be over-represented by cDNA sequencing.

Every isolated RNA sample was fully reverse transcribed, so sequencing captured expressed TCRB transcripts. Libraries were prepared by immunoSEQ multiplex PCR; TCRdb keeps only in-frame clonotypes and omits some of them. The sample lists hundreds of thousands of clones; more than 9.5% were seen once. There are a few counts of this clone. Antigen: not known. V lost 3 bases, J lost 2 bases, and 18 bases lay in between. The CDR3 totals 17 residues. Per germline, CDR1 MGHRA and CDR2 YSYEKL. This TCR derives from a woman between 18 and 29 years old in good health. V is TRBV4-1 and J is TRBJ2-3, with a tentative D call TRBD1 (6 bases). The sequenced sample consisted of naive CD4+ T cells from blood. In nucleotides, the CDR3 is TGCGCCAGCAGCCAGCACAGGGTCCGGGAATCCACAGATACGCAGTATTTT. Translation: CASSQHRVRESTDTQYF.